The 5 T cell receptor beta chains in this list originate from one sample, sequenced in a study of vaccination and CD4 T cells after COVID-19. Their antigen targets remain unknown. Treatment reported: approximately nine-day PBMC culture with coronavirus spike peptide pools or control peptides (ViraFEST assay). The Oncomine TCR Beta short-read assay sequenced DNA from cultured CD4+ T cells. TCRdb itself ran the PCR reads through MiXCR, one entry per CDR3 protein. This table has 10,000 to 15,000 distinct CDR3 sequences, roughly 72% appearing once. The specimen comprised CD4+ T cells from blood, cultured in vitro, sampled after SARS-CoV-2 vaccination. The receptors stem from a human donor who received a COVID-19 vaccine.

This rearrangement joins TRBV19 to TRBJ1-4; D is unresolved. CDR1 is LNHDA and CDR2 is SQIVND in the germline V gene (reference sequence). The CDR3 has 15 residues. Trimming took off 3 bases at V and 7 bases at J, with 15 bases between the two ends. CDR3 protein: CASSMSREEGEKLFF. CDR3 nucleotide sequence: TGTGCCAGTAGTATGAGCCGGGAAGAAGGTGAAAAACTGTTTTTT.

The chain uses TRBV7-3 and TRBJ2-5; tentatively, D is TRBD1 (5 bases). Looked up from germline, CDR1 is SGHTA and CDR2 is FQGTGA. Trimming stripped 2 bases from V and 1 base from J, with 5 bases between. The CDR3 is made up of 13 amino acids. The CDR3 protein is CASSLGAQETQYF. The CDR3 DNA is TGTGCCAGCAGCTTAGGGGCCCAAGAGACCCAGTACTTC.

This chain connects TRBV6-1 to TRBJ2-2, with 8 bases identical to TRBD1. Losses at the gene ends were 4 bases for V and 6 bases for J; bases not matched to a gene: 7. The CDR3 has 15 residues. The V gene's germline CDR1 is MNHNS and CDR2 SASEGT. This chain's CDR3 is CASSGRTGKAGELFF. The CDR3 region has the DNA TGTGCCAGCAGTGGCCGGACAGGGAAGGCCGGGGAGCTGTTTTTT.

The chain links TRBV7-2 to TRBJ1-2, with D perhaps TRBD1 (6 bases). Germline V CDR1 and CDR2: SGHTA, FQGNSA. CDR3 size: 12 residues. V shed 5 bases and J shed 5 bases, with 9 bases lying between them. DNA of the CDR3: TGTGCCAGCAGCCCACAGGGTTATGGCTACACCTTC. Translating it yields CASSPQGYGYTF.

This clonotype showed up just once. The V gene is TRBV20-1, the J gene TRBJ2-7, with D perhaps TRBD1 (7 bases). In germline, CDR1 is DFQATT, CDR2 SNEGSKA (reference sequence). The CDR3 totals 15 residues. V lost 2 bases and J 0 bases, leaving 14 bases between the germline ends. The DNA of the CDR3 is TGCAGTGCTAGACTACAGGGGAGGAGCTCCTACGAGCAGTACTTC. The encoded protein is CSARLQGRSSYEQYF.